The 8 T cell receptor beta chains listed next were all sequenced from one sample in a study of regulatory T cells in long-lasting Graves disease. Sample time point: newly diagnosed GD, antithyroid drugs for less than 3 months. The TCR library used RNA extracted from PBMCs. Through Arm-PCR of CDR3 regions and iRepertoire HTBI primers, TCR beta libraries were built. TCRdb reprocessed the multiplex PCR reads with MiXCR, giving one entry per CDR3 protein. The sample carries hundreds of thousands of distinct CDR3 sequences, about 11% recorded once. These data were likewise used in another study, on T cells in Graves' hyperthyroidism and ophthalmopathy.

The sample in question was peripheral blood mononuclear cells (PBMCs), obtained at new diagnosis, from a patient treated with antithyroid drugs. The receptors come from a woman aged 25 to 39 with Graves disease.

V is TRBV11-2 and J is TRBJ2-3, with TRBD1 matching over 10 bases. CDR3 length equals 16 residues. Germline values: CDR1 SGHAT, CDR2 FQNNGV. Unmatched junction bases numbered 10, after V lost 5 bases and J lost 5 bases. CDR3 protein: CASSNEGQGRGDTQYF. In DNA, the CDR3 is TGTGCCAGCAGCAACGAGGGACAGGGGCGAGGAGATACGCAGTATTTT.

This clonotype was seen ten or more times. The chain recombines TRBV12-3 or TRBV12-4 with TRBJ2-7; tentatively, D is TRBD1 or TRBD2 (5 bases each). Trimming stripped 5 bases from V and 0 bases from J, with 14 bases between. The CDR3 extends over 15 amino acids. CDR3 sequence: CASSLRDASSYEQYF. CDR3 nucleotides: TGTGCCAGCAGTCTCCGGGACGCCAGCTCCTACGAGCAGTACTTC.

Here the CDR3 DNA reads TGTGCCACCACTAGGACAGCCAGCAATCAGCCCCAGCATTTT. This sequence encodes CATTRTASNQPQHF. The chain recombines TRBV6-1 with TRBJ1-5; a possible D gene is TRBD1 (6 bases). CDR3 length equals 14 residues. Deletions cut 10 bases from V and 1 base from J, with 14 bases between. CDR1 MNHNS and CDR2 SASEGT come from the germline V gene.

This clonotype was counted many times. The rearrangement joins TRBV10-2 to TRBJ1-1, with D unresolved. Trimming stripped 8 bases from V and 7 bases from J, with 11 bases between. CDR3 size: 11 residues. Per germline, CDR1 WSHSY and CDR2 SAAADI. The CDR3 nucleotides are TGCGCCAGCGAGGGTGGGTTTGAAGCTTTCTTT. This translates into CASEGGFEAFF.

This clonotype was counted between two and nine times. V gene TRBV7-3 combines with J gene TRBJ2-7, with D possibly being TRBD1 or TRBD2 (5 bases each). The germline V gene has CDR1 SGHTA and CDR2 FQGTGA. The germline V and J ends were trimmed by 3 bases and 5 bases, with 17 bases remaining between them. This CDR3 has 15 amino acids. The CDR3 sequence is CASSFGTGTNDEQYF. In DNA form, the CDR3 reads TGTGCCAGCAGCTTTGGGACCGGGACGAACGACGAGCAGTACTTC. The full variable domain, completed using reference TRBV7-3 and TRBJ2-7, is GAGVSQTPSNKVTEKGKYVELRCDPISGHTALYWYRQSLGQGPEFLIYFQGTGAADDSGLPNDRFFAVRPEGSVSTLKIQRTERGDSAVYLCASSFGTGTNDEQYFGPGTRLTVT.

This clonotype was picked up many times. V gene TRBV6-1 combines with J gene TRBJ1-1, with TRBD1 matching over 8 bases. The CDR3 length is 13 residues. Unmatched junction bases numbered 10, after V lost 11 bases and J lost 5 bases. Germline V gene data show CDR1 as MNHNS and CDR2 as SASEGT. CDR3 residues: CAVQGASGTEAFF. The CDR3 coding sequence is TGTGCCGTCCAGGGGGCGTCGGGTACTGAAGCTTTCTTT.

The gene calls are TRBV3-1 and TRBJ2-7; the match to TRBD1 covers 12 bases. After removal of 2 bases from V and 5 bases from J, the junction contained 4 bases not matched to a gene. This CDR3 has 15 amino acids. In germline, CDR1 is LGHDT, CDR2 YNNKEL (reference sequence). The CDR3 spells CASSQRGTGGHEQYF. CDR3 bases: TGTGCCAGCAGCCAAAGGGGGACAGGGGGCCACGAGCAGTACTTC.

This clonotype was detected a few times. A much bigger clone sits one base away, suggesting this may be a read error. The chain links TRBV12-3 or TRBV12-4 to TRBJ2-1; D perhaps matches TRBD1 (6 bases). V was cut by 8 bases and J by 2 bases, with 13 bases left in between. This CDR3 is 14 amino acids long. CDR3 protein: CASGADRPYNEQFF. In DNA form, the CDR3 reads TGTGCCAGCGGGGCAGACAGGCCCTACAATGAGCAGTTCTTC.